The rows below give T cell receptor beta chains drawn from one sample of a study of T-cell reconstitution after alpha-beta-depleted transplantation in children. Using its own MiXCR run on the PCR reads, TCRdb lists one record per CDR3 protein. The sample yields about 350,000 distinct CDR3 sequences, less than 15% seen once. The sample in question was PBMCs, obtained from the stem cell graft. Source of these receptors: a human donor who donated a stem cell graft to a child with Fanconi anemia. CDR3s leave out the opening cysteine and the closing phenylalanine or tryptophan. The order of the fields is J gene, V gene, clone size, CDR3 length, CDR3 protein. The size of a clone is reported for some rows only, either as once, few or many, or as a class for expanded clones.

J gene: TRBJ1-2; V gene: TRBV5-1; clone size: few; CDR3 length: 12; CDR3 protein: ASSLQPGLGGYT
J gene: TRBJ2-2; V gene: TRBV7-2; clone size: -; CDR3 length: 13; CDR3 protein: ASSPAVGAPGELF
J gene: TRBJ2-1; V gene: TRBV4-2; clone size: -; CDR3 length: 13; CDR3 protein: ASSQGSGGAVEQF
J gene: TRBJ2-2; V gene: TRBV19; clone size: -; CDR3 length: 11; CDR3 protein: ASSATNAGELF
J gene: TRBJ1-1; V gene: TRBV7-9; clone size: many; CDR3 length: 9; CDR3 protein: ASSPSSVAF
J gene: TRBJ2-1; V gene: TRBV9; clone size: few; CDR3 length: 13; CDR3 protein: ASSVAGGDYNAQF
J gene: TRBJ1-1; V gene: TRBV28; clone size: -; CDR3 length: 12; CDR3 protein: ASSGARRPREAF
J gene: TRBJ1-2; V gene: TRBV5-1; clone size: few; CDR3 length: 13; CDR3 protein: ASSQGVPSVYGYT
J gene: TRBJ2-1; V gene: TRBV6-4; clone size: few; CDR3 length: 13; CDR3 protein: ASSDSRRGGDEQF
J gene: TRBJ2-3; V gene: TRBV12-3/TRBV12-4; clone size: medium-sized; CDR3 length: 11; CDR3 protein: ASSLGTLKAPY
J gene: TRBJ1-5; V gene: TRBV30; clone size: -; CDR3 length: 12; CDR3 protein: AWSVGTGNQPQH
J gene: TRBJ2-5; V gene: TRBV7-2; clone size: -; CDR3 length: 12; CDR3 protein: ASSLEGGQKTQY
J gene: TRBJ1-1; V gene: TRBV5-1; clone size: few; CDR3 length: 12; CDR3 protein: ASSLAGRLREAF
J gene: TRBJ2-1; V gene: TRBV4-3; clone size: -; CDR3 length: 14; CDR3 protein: ASSQVVASGDNEQF
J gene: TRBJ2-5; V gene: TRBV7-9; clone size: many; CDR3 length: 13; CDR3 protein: ASSLLGQRQETQY
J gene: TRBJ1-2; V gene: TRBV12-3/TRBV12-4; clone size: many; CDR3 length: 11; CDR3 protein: ASSLNRAYGYT
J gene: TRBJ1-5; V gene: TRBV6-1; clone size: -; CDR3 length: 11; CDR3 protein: ASKADSNQPQH
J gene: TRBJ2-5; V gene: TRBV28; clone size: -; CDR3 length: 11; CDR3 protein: ASSFRDPETQY
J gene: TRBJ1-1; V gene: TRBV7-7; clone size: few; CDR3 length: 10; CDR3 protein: ASSRGTGEAF
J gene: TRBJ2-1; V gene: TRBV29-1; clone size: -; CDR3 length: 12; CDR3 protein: SVAGTGGMHEQF
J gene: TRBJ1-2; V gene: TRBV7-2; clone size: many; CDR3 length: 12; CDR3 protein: ASSLFEGDHGYT
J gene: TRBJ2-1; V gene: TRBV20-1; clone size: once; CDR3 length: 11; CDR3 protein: SAPTSGYNEQF
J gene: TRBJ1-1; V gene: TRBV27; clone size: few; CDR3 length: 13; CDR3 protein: ASSLPSQGQTEAF
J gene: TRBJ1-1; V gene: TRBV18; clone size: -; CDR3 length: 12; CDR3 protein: ASSPAQGYTEAF
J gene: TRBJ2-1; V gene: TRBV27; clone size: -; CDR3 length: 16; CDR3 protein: ASSFISTGTALYNEQF
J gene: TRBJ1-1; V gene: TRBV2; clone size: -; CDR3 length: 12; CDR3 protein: ATNPRIFGTEAF